Following are 29 T cell receptor beta chains from one sample sequenced in a study of T cell repertoires in cytomegalovirus infection. MiXCR, run by TCRdb on the reads, gives a single entry per CDR3 protein. The sample records roughly 310,000 distinct CDR3 sequences, under 20% being singletons. Sample: PBMCs. Source of these receptors: a human donor in good health (CMV status not recorded). Some clones in this sample may be carry-over from other donors' samples.

This clonotype has a handful of counts. V is TRBV19 and J is TRBJ1-2, with D maybe TRBD1 (5 bases). This CDR3 spans 12 amino acids. CDR1 and CDR2 from the germline V gene are LNHDA and SQIVND (reference sequence). V dropped 7 bases and J dropped 5 bases, with 11 bases sitting between them. The CDR3 here is CASTREGYGYTF. CDR3 bases: TGTGCCAGTACCAGGGAGGGTTATGGCTACACCTTC. Looking up the rest from reference TRBV19 and TRBJ1-2 gives the full variable domain: DGGITQSPKYLFRKEGQNVTLSCEQNLNHDAMYWYRQDPGQGLRLIYYSQIVNDFQKGDIAEGYSVSREKKESFPLTVTSAQKNPTAFYLCASTREGYGYTFGSGTRLTVV.

The rearrangement uses TRBV28 and TRBJ1-1; the match to TRBD1 covers 8 bases. Germline-derived CDR1 and CDR2 are MDHEN and SYDVKM. The J segment lost 4 bases and the V segment lost 4 bases, leaving 5 bases of the junction unmatched. The CDR3 extends over 14 amino acids. The CDR3 DNA follows: TGTGCCAGCAGTTACCCGGACAGGGCCACTGAAGCTTTCTTT. This sequence encodes CASSYPDRATEAFF.

This clonotype was recorded at least ten times. The CDR3 coding sequence is TGTGCCAGCAACTTGGACAGCTCTTCTAACTATGGCTACACCTTC. Its translation is CASNLDSSSNYGYTF. V and J are TRBV7-9 and TRBJ1-2; possibly TRBD1 for D (6 bases). Germline-derived CDR1 and CDR2 are SEHNR and FQNEAQ (reference sequence). There are 15 residues in the CDR3. V gave up 7 bases and J gave up 0 bases, with 15 bases separating them. Full variable domain (outside the CDR3, taken from reference TRBV7-9 and TRBJ1-2): DTGVSQNPRHKITKRGQNVTFRCDPISEHNRLYWYRQTLGQGPEFLTYFQNEAQLEKSRLLSDRFSAERPKGSFSTLEIQRTEQGDSAMYLCASNLDSSSNYGYTFGSGTRLTVV.

This sequence joins TRBV3-1 and TRBJ2-7; 7 nucleotides agree with TRBD1. With V trimmed by 1 base and J by 6 bases, 6 bases remained unmatched. Germline V gene data show CDR1 as LGHDT and CDR2 as YNNKEL (reference sequence). The CDR3 spans 14 residues. The CDR3 DNA is TGTGCCAGCAGCCAAGGGCGACAGGGCGGCGAGCAGTACTTC. Protein: CASSQGRQGGEQYF.

The rearrangement joins TRBV24-1 to TRBJ1-5; the D gene is possibly TRBD1 (6 bases). Germline CDR1 is KGHDR and CDR2 is SFDVKD. Deletions cut 8 bases from V and 6 bases from J, with 19 bases between. This CDR3 comprises 15 residues. CDR3 DNA: TGTGCCACCATTGGGGGTAGGGGGATGAGTCAGCCCCAGCATTTT. It encodes CATIGGRGMSQPQHF.

As DNA, the CDR3 is TGTGCCACCAGCGGCGGGACATTGAACACCGGGGAGCTGTTTTTT. Its translation: CATSGGTLNTGELFF. V is TRBV15 and J is TRBJ2-2; the D gene could be TRBD1 or TRBD2 (6 bases each). CDR3 length: 15 amino acids. Germline values: CDR1 LNHNV, CDR2 YYDKDF (reference sequence). Between the trimmed V and J ends, which lost 5 bases and 1 base, there was a span of 11 bases.

This clonotype appeared many times. The V and J genes are TRBV28 and TRBJ1-3; D unresolved. Germline lookup yields CDR1 MDHEN and CDR2 SYDVKM. V was trimmed by 4 bases and J by 2 bases, leaving 15 bases between them. CDR3 length: 16 residues. The CDR3 bases are TGTGCCAGCAGTTCGGCGGCAAACGCCCCTGGAAACACCATATATTTT. It encodes CASSSAANAPGNTIYF.

The rearrangement uses TRBV2 and TRBJ2-5; TRBD1 agrees at 7 bases. Trimming removed 9 bases from V and 5 bases from J; junction bases left unmatched: 9. The V gene's germline CDR1 is SNHLY and CDR2 FYNNEI. This CDR3 region has 13 residues. CDR3 sequence (DNA): TGTGCCAGAACACAGGGGCCCGAGGAGACCCAGTACTTC. It specifies CARTQGPEETQYF.

V and J are TRBV27 and TRBJ1-1; TRBD1 might be the D (5 bases). Between the trimmed V and J ends, which lost 8 bases and 1 base, there was a span of 14 bases. In germline, CDR1 is MNHEY, CDR2 SMNVEV (reference sequence). CDR3 length: 14 amino acids. CDR3 region: CASSPGTRNTEAFF. For the CDR3, the DNA is TGTGCCAGCTCACCCGGGACGAGGAACACTGAAGCTTTCTTT.

V is TRBV7-2 and J is TRBJ1-2; 7 positions match TRBD1. With 3 bases clipped from V and 7 bases from J, the junction kept 5 bases outside the gene matches. This CDR3 has 13 residues. Germline CDR1 SGHTA, CDR2 FQGNSA. This CDR3 reads CASSLTGLTGYTF. CDR3 nucleotides: TGTGCCAGCAGCTTGACAGGGTTGACTGGCTACACCTTC.

In its sample, this clonotype was seen a few times. The chain combines TRBV6-5 with TRBJ1-4; no clear D. The CDR3 covers 14 residues. Trimming left V 2 bases short and J 5 bases short, with 9 bases between. CDR1 is MNHEY, CDR2 SVGAGI, per germline. CDR3 amino acids: CASSYAGPNEKLFF. DNA of the CDR3: TGTGCCAGCAGTTACGCAGGACCCAATGAAAAACTGTTTTTT.

In its sample, this clonotype was seen once. This could be a read error, since a much larger clone is one nucleotide away. V gene TRBV11-2 combines with J gene TRBJ2-3; D call uncertain. The CDR3 has 12 residues. Germline V gene lookup returns CDR1 SGHAT and CDR2 FQNNGV. V was cut by 7 bases and J by 7 bases, with 12 bases left in between. CDR3 nucleotide sequence: TGTGCCAGCAACCTACAAGTGAATACGCAGTATTTT. This encodes CASNLQVNTQYF. Filled out from reference TRBV11-2 and TRBJ2-3, the complete variable domain reads EAGVAQSPRYKIIEKRQSVAFWCNPISGHATLYWYQQILGQGPKLLIQFQNNGVVDDSQLPKDRFSAERLKGVDSTLKIQPAKLEDSAVYLCASNLQVNTQYFGPGTRLTVL.

The rearrangement joins TRBV20-1 to TRBJ2-1; TRBD2 agrees at 10 bases. With V trimmed by 6 bases and J by 8 bases, 10 bases remained unmatched. This CDR3 is 14 amino acids long. Germline-derived CDR1 and CDR2 are DFQATT and SNEGSKA (reference sequence). DNA for the CDR3: TGCAGTGCCAGGGGGGCTAGCGGGGGCGATGAGCAGTTCTTC. This encodes CSARGASGGDEQFF.

In this sample, this clonotype turned up many times. V and J are TRBV6-1 and TRBJ1-1; 11 bases agree with TRBD1. This CDR3 comprises 16 residues. Germline values: CDR1 MNHNS, CDR2 SASEGT. The ends lost 7 bases at V and 1 base at J; junction bases unmatched: 8. CDR3: CASNSRTGGWNTEAFF. The CDR3, as DNA: TGTGCCAGCAATTCCAGGACAGGGGGCTGGAACACTGAAGCTTTCTTT.

The chain combines TRBV7-9 with TRBJ1-2; 7 nucleotides line up with TRBD1. V lost 3 bases and J lost 2; bases outside the gene matches: 12. This CDR3 has 17 residues. Germline V lookup: CDR1 SEHNR, CDR2 FQNEAQ (reference sequence). CDR3 sequence reads: CASSFPGQTISNYGYTF. Here the CDR3 DNA reads TGTGCCAGCAGCTTTCCGGGACAGACCATCTCCAACTATGGCTACACCTTC.

At least ten counts were recorded for this clonotype. The chain joins TRBV7-6 to TRBJ1-5; 8 bases fit TRBD1. CDR3 length: 14 amino acids. Trimming removed 5 bases from V and 2 bases from J; junction bases left unmatched: 2. The germline gives CDR1 SGHVS, CDR2 FNYEAQ. In DNA, the CDR3 is TGTGCCAGCAGCGACAGGGGAGGCAATCAGCCCCAGCATTTT. Its translation is CASSDRGGNQPQHF.

This clonotype was observed at least ten times. This chain joins TRBV10-3 and TRBJ1-1, with a possible D match to TRBD1 (5 bases). This CDR3 has 15 amino acids. Germline V gene sequence: CDR1 ENHRY, CDR2 SYGVKD. Trimming shortened V by 3 bases and J by 2 bases, and 13 bases separated the two germline ends. CDR3 residues: CAISDQTAQNTEAFF. In DNA, the CDR3 is TGTGCCATCAGTGACCAGACAGCCCAAAACACTGAAGCTTTCTTT.

The chain is built from TRBV10-3 and TRBJ2-2; D remains ambiguous. CDR1 and CDR2 (germline): ENHRY, SYGVKD. The CDR3 has 19 amino acids. V was cut by 3 bases and J by 3 bases, with 23 bases left in between. CDR3 loop: CAISDPSRPQTPDTGELFF. The CDR3 region has the DNA TGTGCCATCAGTGACCCCTCAAGACCTCAGACGCCCGACACCGGGGAGCTGTTTTTT.

V and J are TRBV6-6 and TRBJ1-6, with D possibly TRBD1 on 5 matching bases. CDR1 and CDR2 (germline): MNHNY, SVGAGI (reference sequence). Deletions cut 0 bases from V and 8 bases from J, with 11 bases between. The CDR3 runs to 15 residues. The CDR3 loop reads CASSYSRSGDSPLHF. The CDR3 region has the DNA TGTGCCAGCAGTTACTCTAGGTCGGGGGATTCACCCCTCCACTTT.

The V gene is TRBV5-6, the J gene TRBJ1-1; perhaps TRBD1 as D (6 bases). The CDR3 totals 15 residues. Trimming stripped 2 bases from V and 2 bases from J, with 13 bases between. The germline gives CDR1 SGHDT, CDR2 YYEEEE. CDR3 in amino acids: CASSFVGRGNTEAFF. Written as DNA, the CDR3 is TGTGCCAGCAGCTTTGTCGGCAGGGGAAACACTGAAGCTTTCTTT.

The chain joins TRBV4-1 to TRBJ1-1, with no clear D. The CDR3 contains 12 residues. V shed 1 base and J shed 4 bases, with 4 bases lying between them. Germline CDR1 MGHRA, CDR2 YSYEKL. CDR3 sequence (DNA): TGCGCCAGCAGCCAAGGTAGCACTGAAGCTTTCTTT. Protein sequence: CASSQGSTEAFF.

The J gene is TRBJ1-1, the V gene TRBV7-3; D uncertain. The V end was cut by 1 base, the J end by 7 bases, with 10 bases between. Germline V gene data show CDR1 as SGHTA and CDR2 as FQGTGA. The CDR3 extends over 13 amino acids. The CDR3 DNA reads TGTGCCAGCAGCTTAAAATTACAGAATGAAGCTTTCTTT. It codes for CASSLKLQNEAFF.

This clonotype was observed many times. This chain uses TRBV7-2 with TRBJ1-6; D uncertain. The germline V gene has CDR1 SGHTA and CDR2 FQGNSA. This CDR3 is 12 amino acids long. V shed 6 bases and J shed 9 bases, with 9 bases lying between them. CDR3 sequence (DNA): TGTGCCAGCAGTCCGCCGGGTTCACCCCTCCACTTT. The encoded protein is CASSPPGSPLHF.

V and J are TRBV25-1 and TRBJ2-1, with D tentatively TRBD1 (6 bases). Looked up from germline, CDR1 is MGHDK and CDR2 is SYGVNS. The V and J ends lost 0 bases and 1 base respectively, with 7 bases between them. The CDR3 runs 15 residues. The chain's CDR3 is CASSEYTGSYNEQFF. Here the CDR3 DNA reads TGTGCCAGCAGTGAATATACAGGGTCCTACAATGAGCAGTTCTTC.

This clonotype was seen at least ten times. This chain uses TRBV7-9 with TRBJ1-1; the D gene is possibly TRBD1 (5 bases). Trimming removed 1 base at V and 5 bases at J, with 8 bases between. This CDR3 spans 13 amino acids. In germline, CDR1 is SEHNR, CDR2 FQNEAQ (reference sequence). This CDR3 reads CASSLDGGTEAFF. The CDR3 DNA is TGTGCCAGCAGCTTAGACGGGGGGACTGAAGCTTTCTTT.

The chain links TRBV20-1 to TRBJ2-3; 8 nucleotides agree with TRBD1. CDR3 size: 14 residues. Trimming cost V 2 bases and J 4 bases; bases outside gene matches: 5. Germline V gives CDR1 DFQATT, CDR2 SNEGSKA (reference sequence). The CDR3 here is CSARRQGASDTQYF. The CDR3 DNA reads as TGCAGTGCTAGAAGGCAGGGGGCCTCAGATACGCAGTATTTT.

The table lists this clonotype with many counts. The chain recombines TRBV7-9 with TRBJ2-2, with D perhaps matching TRBD2 (5 bases). The length of the CDR3 is 14 residues. Germline-derived CDR1 and CDR2 are SEHNR and FQNEAQ (reference sequence). The CDR3 here is CASDRLSLTGELFF. CDR3 DNA sequence: TGTGCAAGCGATCGACTATCCCTCACCGGGGAGCTGTTTTTT. The complete variable domain, with remaining parts taken from reference TRBV7-9 and TRBJ2-2, reads DTGVSQNPRHKITKRGQNVTFRCDPISEHNRLYWYRQTLGQGPEFLTYFQNEAQLEKSRLLSDRFSAERPKGSFSTLEIQRTEQGDSAMYLCASDRLSLTGELFFGEGSRLTVL.

This clonotype occurred many times. This chain joins TRBV2 and TRBJ1-4; TRBD1 matches at 10 bases. V lost 5 bases, J lost 1 base, and 1 base stayed unmatched. Per the germline V gene, CDR1 is SNHLY and CDR2 is FYNNEI. This CDR3 has 15 residues. The CDR3 spells CASSRDRGTNEKLFF. CDR3 DNA sequence: TGTGCCAGCAGTCGGGACAGGGGAACTAATGAAAAACTGTTTTTT.

The chain recombines TRBV20-1 with TRBJ2-1; tentatively, D is TRBD2 (6 bases). With 3 bases removed from V and 9 bases from J, the gap between germline ends came to 15 bases. Per the germline V gene, CDR1 is DFQATT and CDR2 is SNEGSKA (reference sequence). The CDR3 is 13 amino acids. The CDR3 DNA reads as TGCAGTGCTAGCGAGACTAGGAACAGTGAGCAGTTCTTC. This codes for CSASETRNSEQFF.